Described below is a single TCR beta chain sequence and its context. These data are taken from a study of OX40 agonist ivuxolimab in advanced cancers. Trimming took off 3 bases at V and 5 bases at J, with 11 bases between the two ends. Germline loops: CDR1 KGHSH, CDR2 LQKENI. The CDR3 has 15 residues. Patients were ineligible given autoimmune disease history or systemic immunosuppression. Samples of blood were obtained at baseline, on cycle 4 day 1, and on cycle 7 day 1. Profiled with immunoSEQ multiplex PCR; TCRdb holds only in-frame clones, not every one. The profile shows under 85,000 clones, about nine tenths of them singletons.

The TCR comes from an adult with an advanced solid tumor such as melanoma, head and neck, liver or kidney cancer. The chain has TRBV18 and TRBJ1-6, with D tentatively TRBD1 (6 bases). The sequencing used CD4+ or CD8+ T cells sorted from blood, collected in a trial of the OX40 agonist ivuxolimab. The CDR3 region is CASSPLQGDNSPLHF. CDR3 sequence (DNA): TGTGCCAGCTCACCCCTACAGGGTGATAATTCACCCCTCCACTTT.